The next 27 T cell receptor beta chains were all read from a single sample in a study of regulatory T cells in long-lasting Graves disease. The time point: newly diagnosed GD, antithyroid drugs for less than 3 months. Construction of the TCR library relied on RNA isolated from PBMCs. Assembly of TCR beta libraries relied on iRepertoire HTBI primers together with Arm-PCR of CDR3 regions. TCRdb fed the multiplex PCR reads into MiXCR, producing one record per CDR3 protein. Seen here are about half a million distinct CDR3 sequences, about 11% observed once, and the top ten hold more than 8%. These data also formed part of another study, on T cells in Graves' hyperthyroidism and ophthalmopathy.

The sequences come from peripheral blood mononuclear cells (PBMCs), collected at new diagnosis, from a patient treated with antithyroid drugs. These receptors were obtained from a woman aged 30 to 39 with Graves disease.

This sequence joins TRBV28 and TRBJ2-2; TRBD1 aligns across 11 bases. The CDR3 length is 16 residues. J lost 4 bases, V lost 7 bases, and 8 bases had no gene match. Germline values: CDR1 MDHEN, CDR2 SYDVKM. CDR3 in amino acids: CASTGPGTGGTGELFF. CDR3 nucleotide sequence: TGTGCCAGCACCGGACCCGGGACAGGGGGCACCGGGGAGCTGTTTTTT.

At least ten counts were recorded for this clonotype. The chain carries TRBV19 and TRBJ2-5, with 9 nucleotides matching TRBD2. The CDR3 runs to 16 residues. V dropped 4 bases and J dropped 0; count of bases not matched to a gene: 6. Germline V lookup: CDR1 LNHDA, CDR2 SQIVND (reference sequence). CDR3 bases: TGTGCCAGTAGTAGAGAACTAGCGGGCTACCAAGAGACCCAGTACTTC. Translated, it gives CASSRELAGYQETQYF.

This clonotype has a single count. This chain connects TRBV2 to TRBJ2-3, with 7 bases identical to TRBD1. V lost 4 bases, J lost 0 bases, and 7 bases stayed unmatched. The V gene's germline CDR1 is SNHLY and CDR2 FYNNEI. This CDR3 contains 16 residues. CDR3 region: CASSGDRETSTDTQYF. CDR3 DNA sequence: TGTGCCAGCAGTGGGGACAGAGAAACTAGCACAGATACGCAGTATTTT.

This clonotype was seen only a few times. The chain employs TRBV20-1 and TRBJ2-1; TRBD2 matches at 13 bases. CDR3 length equals 14 residues. The germline gives CDR1 DFQATT, CDR2 SNEGSKA (reference sequence). V lost 7 bases, J lost 3 bases, and 3 bases stayed unmatched. CDR3 coding DNA: TGCAGTGGTCGGACTAGCGGGGGCTACAATGAGCAGTTCTTC. Its protein is CSGRTSGGYNEQFF.

This clonotype was observed many times. Sequence at one end of the junction differs from germline and may be a read error. V and J are TRBV5-1 and TRBJ2-3; D ambiguous. The CDR3 has 11 amino acids. The germline CDR1 and CDR2 sequences are SGHRS and YFSETQ. The DNA of the CDR3 is TGTGCCAGCACCGACACAGATACGCAGTATTTT. Its translation is CASTDTDTQYF.

The chain joins TRBV28 to TRBJ2-5; D is uncertain. Germline CDR1 MDHEN, CDR2 SYDVKM. Trimming took 4 bases from V and 4 from J, leaving 16 bases between them. The CDR3 has 15 amino acids. The CDR3, as DNA: TGTGCCAGCAGTTCAGTATACACAACCGGAGAGACCCAGTACTTC. Protein product: CASSSVYTTGETQYF.

This clonotype has just a few counts. This CDR3 is CASSLFQVRDKNTGELFF. In DNA form, the CDR3 reads TGTGCCAGCAGCTTATTTCAAGTCCGGGACAAGAACACCGGGGAGCTGTTTTTT. This chain connects TRBV11-2 to TRBJ2-2; tentatively, D is TRBD1 (6 bases). The ends were cut back, 2 bases at V and 1 base at J, with 17 bases in the middle. Germline-derived CDR1 and CDR2 are SGHAT and FQNNGV. CDR3 size: 18 residues.

This clonotype was observed at least ten times. The rearrangement joins TRBV2 to TRBJ2-1; 7 bases are shared with TRBD2. Trimming at V came to 7 bases and at J to 6 bases, leaving 9 bases not matched to a gene. Germline loops: CDR1 SNHLY, CDR2 FYNNEI. The CDR3 covers 14 residues. CDR3: CASTLERGSNEQFF. The CDR3 DNA is TGTGCCAGCACCTTGGAGCGCGGGAGCAATGAGCAGTTCTTC.

This clonotype was found many times. This chain connects TRBV2 to TRBJ1-3, with 8 positions matching TRBD1. V trimming: 5 bases; J trimming: 3 bases; junction bases outside the gene matches: 9. Germline CDR1 and CDR2: SNHLY and FYNNEI. This CDR3 has 16 amino acids. The CDR3 nucleotides read TGTGCCAGCAGTCTCGACGACAGGGGATATGGAAACACCATATATTTT. This translates into CASSLDDRGYGNTIYF.

This clonotype was observed a handful of times. The J gene is TRBJ2-2, the V gene TRBV10-1, with D possibly TRBD2 on 6 matching bases. CDR1 and CDR2 from the germline V gene are WNHNN and SYGVQD (reference sequence). This CDR3 region has 14 residues. V shed 4 bases and J shed 3 bases, with 9 bases lying between them. The DNA of the CDR3 is TGCGCCAGCAGTGGCCGGGAGTACACCGGGGAGCTGTTTTTT. It encodes CASSGREYTGELFF.

This clonotype was detected many times. CDR3 protein: CASSLRGDRGLYGYTF. The CDR3, as DNA: TGTGCCAGCAGCCTCCGAGGGGACAGGGGGCTCTATGGCTACACCTTC. This chain connects TRBV12-3 or TRBV12-4 to TRBJ1-2; 12 bases are shared with TRBD1. The CDR3 is 16 amino acids. V dropped 6 bases and J dropped 4; count of bases not matched to a gene: 9.

This clonotype was observed a single time. V gene TRBV11-2 combines with J gene TRBJ2-5; 7 nucleotides match TRBD2. Germline V gives CDR1 SGHAT, CDR2 FQNNGV. CDR3 length: 14 amino acids. The J segment lost 5 bases and the V segment lost 4 bases, leaving 7 bases of the junction unmatched. As DNA, the CDR3 is TGTGCCAGCAGCTCAGGGAGGGGCGCGGAGACCCAGTACTTC. The encoded protein is CASSSGRGAETQYF.

This clonotype was seen repeatedly, ten times or more. J is TRBJ2-6 and V is TRBV7-8; the D is unclear. This CDR3 has 20 amino acids. The germline V and J ends were trimmed by 5 bases and 0 bases, with 23 bases remaining between them. CDR1 and CDR2 from the germline V gene are SGHVS and FQNEAQ. The CDR3 sequence: CASSHESLSFANSGANVLTF. As DNA, the CDR3 is TGTGCCAGCAGCCACGAAAGTTTGTCGTTCGCCAACTCTGGGGCCAACGTCCTGACTTTC.

This clonotype was observed many times. This chain connects TRBV7-8 to TRBJ1-4; no clear D. The V gene's germline CDR1 is SGHVS and CDR2 FQNEAQ. The CDR3 is 15 residues long. V shed 4 bases and J shed 2 bases, with 11 bases lying between them. The CDR3 coding sequence is TGTGCCAGCAGCTCGTTGGCTGGTACTAATGAAAAACTGTTTTTT. Its translation is CASSSLAGTNEKLFF.

This clonotype showed up just a few times. The chain recombines TRBV20-1 with TRBJ2-3; no reliable D call. Germline lookup yields CDR1 DFQATT and CDR2 SNEGSKA (reference sequence). This CDR3 region has 15 residues. Trimming stripped 3 bases from V and 3 bases from J, with 16 bases between. The CDR3 spells CSASQGAVRTDTQYF. The CDR3, as DNA: TGCAGTGCTAGTCAAGGAGCCGTGAGGACAGATACGCAGTATTTT.

With regard to this clonotype: This may arise from a read error, as a much more abundant clone is one base away. This rearrangement joins TRBV9 to TRBJ1-4; no firm D call. Germline-derived CDR1 and CDR2 are SGDLS and YYNGEE. The CDR3 spans 14 residues. V lost 7 bases and J 8 bases, leaving 18 bases between the germline ends. CDR3 sequence: CASSPRRAGEKLFF. The CDR3 nucleotides are TGTGCCAGCTCACCACGGCGAGCAGGAGAAAAACTGTTTTTT.

Details on this clonotype: A read error may produce the germline difference seen at one junction end. The chain uses TRBV28 and TRBJ1-5, with 9 bases matching TRBD1. Germline CDR1 and CDR2: MDHEN and SYDVKM. The CDR3 extends over 14 amino acids. The CDR3 nucleotides are TGTGCCAGCAGGACCGGACAGGGGAATCAGCCCCGGCATTTT. Its translation is CASRTGQGNQPRHF.

The J gene is TRBJ2-7, the V gene TRBV15; 8 positions match TRBD1. The J segment lost 5 bases and the V segment lost 3 bases, leaving 9 bases of the junction unmatched. Germline V gene sequence: CDR1 LNHNV, CDR2 YYDKDF (reference sequence). This CDR3 spans 15 amino acids. CDR3 bases: TGTGCCACCAGCAGTGACAGGGGTCCAAGGAACGAGCAGTACTTC. It translates to CATSSDRGPRNEQYF. Full variable domain (missing parts from reference TRBV15 and TRBJ2-7): DAMVIQNPRYQVTQFGKPVTLSCSQTLNHNVMYWYQQKSSQAPKLLFHYYDKDFNNEADTPDNFQSRRPNTSFCFLDIRSPGLGDTAMYLCATSSDRGPRNEQYFGPGTRLTVT.

This sequence joins TRBV19 and TRBJ2-5, with 7 bases lining up with TRBD2. Germline values: CDR1 LNHDA, CDR2 SQIVND (reference sequence). The ends lost 7 bases at V and 6 bases at J; junction bases unmatched: 11. This CDR3 comprises 14 residues. The CDR3 spells CASTPSGARQTQYF. CDR3 coding DNA: TGTGCCAGTACCCCGAGCGGGGCGCGGCAGACCCAGTACTTC.

The chain uses TRBV4-1 and TRBJ1-1; tentative D call: TRBD1 (6 bases). Germline CDR1 is MGHRA and CDR2 is YSYEKL. The V gene lost 3 bases and the J gene lost 4 bases, with 12 bases spanning the gap. There are 14 residues in the CDR3. In DNA form, the CDR3 reads TGCGCCAGCAGCCACCAGGGGTCGGGCACTGAAGCTTTCTTT. Its protein is CASSHQGSGTEAFF.

This clonotype was picked up a small number of times. This chain links TRBV28 with TRBJ2-5; D not certain. The V end was cut by 6 bases, the J end by 5 bases, with 10 bases between. Germline V gene data show CDR1 as MDHEN and CDR2 as SYDVKM. There are 12 residues in the CDR3. Written as DNA, the CDR3 is TGTGCCAGCAGCGGTCCTACTGAGACCCAGTACTTC. Translating gives CASSGPTETQYF.

Ten or more counts support this clonotype. V is TRBV28 and J is TRBJ1-4; no definite D call. Trimming left V 6 bases short and J 5 bases short, with 16 bases between. The V gene's germline CDR1 is MDHEN and CDR2 SYDVKM. The CDR3 has 15 residues. The CDR3 is CASSPPSSGNEKLFF. CDR3 DNA: TGTGCCAGCAGCCCTCCGTCCTCGGGGAATGAAAAACTGTTTTTT.

This clonotype appeared many times. This chain links TRBV6-2 or TRBV6-3 with TRBJ2-1; D is uncertain. V gave up 8 bases and J gave up 0 bases, with 5 bases separating them. Germline CDR1 reads MNHEY; CDR2 reads SVGEGT. CDR3 length: 12 amino acids. CDR3 amino acids: CASWTSYNEQFF. The CDR3 region has the DNA TGTGCCAGCTGGACCTCCTACAATGAGCAGTTCTTC.

In regard to this clonotype: Compared with germline, one end of the junction differs, possibly owing to a read error. This chain joins TRBV4-1 and TRBJ2-1; 7 positions agree with TRBD2. The V gene's germline CDR1 is MGHRA and CDR2 YSYEKL. The CDR3 is 16 amino acids. The CDR3 DNA reads as TGCGCCACCAGCCAAGTTTTCGGGACTACTTACAATGAGCAGTTCTTC. Its protein is CATSQVFGTTYNEQFF.

Many counts were recorded for this clonotype. This CDR3 is CATSRKTGESTGELFF. The DNA of the CDR3 is TGTGCCACCAGCAGGAAGACAGGGGAGAGCACCGGGGAGCTGTTTTTT. The rearrangement joins TRBV15 to TRBJ2-2; TRBD1 agrees at 8 bases. This CDR3 has 16 residues. Losses at the gene ends were 3 bases for V and 4 bases for J; bases not matched to a gene: 7. Germline V gene data show CDR1 as LNHNV and CDR2 as YYDKDF (reference sequence).

This clonotype was counted ten times or more. In DNA, the CDR3 is TGTGCCAGCAGCTCGGTAGCGGAGGGGAACTACGAGCAGTACTTC. As protein: CASSSVAEGNYEQYF. The J gene is TRBJ2-7, the V gene TRBV11-2; D is possibly TRBD2 (6 bases). Germline-derived CDR1 and CDR2 are SGHAT and FQNNGV. V was shortened by 4 bases and J by 3 bases, with 16 bases between the two germline ends. CDR3 length equals 15 residues.

This clonotype was counted many times. The V gene is TRBV6-2 or TRBV6-3, the J gene TRBJ2-2; D possibly corresponds to TRBD1 (6 bases). V gave up 5 bases and J gave up 4 bases, with 17 bases separating them. The CDR3 loop spans 16 amino acids. The germline CDR1 and CDR2 sequences are MNHEY and SVGEGT. Written as DNA, the CDR3 is TGTGCCAGCAGTCCTACTAAACTCAGGGGCACCGGGGAGCTGTTTTTT. As protein: CASSPTKLRGTGELFF.